Described below is a single T cell receptor (beta chain) sequence and its context. This clone was seen just once. What antigen it recognizes has not been identified. The sample holds no much larger clone one base away, and base qualities are not on file. Genomic DNA was the input for TRB sequencing, which was run either with the immunoSEQ assay at survey resolution or with the hsTCRB kit. On the authors' methods: Initial read processing used immunoSEQ software, and repertoire analyses used the LymphoSeq R package. Clonality was computed as 1 minus normalized Shannon entropy, and a Gini coefficient was also calculated for each TRB dataset. To infer phenotypes in unsorted samples, TRB sequences from sorted subsets of the recipient or donor were mapped onto unsorted samples from the same recipient. TCRdb provides this immuneACCESS table in a form limited to in-frame rearrangements. Some clones are lacking; in checked studies, under half of them reflect an unresolved V gene, and why the rest are absent is not known. V, J and clone size are those of that table, while D and trimming were read from the DNA. Recorded for this sample are approximately 52,000 clones; 85% to 90% of them occurred a single time. The top ten clones comprise over 2.5% of the sample.

This sample was included in a study of T cells after posttransplantation cyclophosphamide (dated by TCRdb to the mid-2010s). Study-level background: T cell repertoire reconstitution was tracked by TRB sequencing after myeloablative bone marrow transplantation in which posttransplantation cyclophosphamide was used as GVHD prophylaxis. Samples from around 40 PTCy-treated patients and fewer than 20 related bone marrow donors of those patients were subjected to antigen receptor sequencing. TRB sequencing was performed on blood from all 35 or so PTCy patients with 1-year posttransplant specimens. Public TRB sequences were queried against a database of over 3,500 sequences associated with responses to pathogens, tumor antigens, self-antigens and alloantigens. TRA and TRB clonality were tightly correlated in 10 or so samples, so subsequent TCR analyses focused on TRB only. In 3 patients, TRB sequencing was also performed on up to roughly 3 more blood samples taken 2 to 5.2 years after transplant, and in several patients, pretransplant blood was also TRB-sequenced. What the authors observed across the whole study: Across the approximately 48 patients, TRB clonality was highly associated with recipient CMV seropositivity and CMV reactivation, and diversity with PTCy was similar to that in the CNI/methotrexate controls. Donor-recipient similarity was low at 1-2 months but increased during the first year, and donor CD8+ memory clones often dominated later blood repertoires. The TRB repertoires of T cells infiltrating skin or GI tract showed only limited overlap with the TRB repertoires of T cells in blood.

The PTCy-treated patients were drawn from a prospective, multi-institutional clinical trial. Peripheral blood and bone marrow mononuclear cells were isolated by Ficoll-Hypaque density centrifugation and were cryopreserved. The CDR3 contains 18 residues, cysteine and phenylalanine counted. Only the CDR3 region is kept as DNA, spanning 54 bases read in frame from base 1. CDR1 is given as MDHEN and CDR2 as SYDVKM, both from the germline V gene. The V end loses 2 bases and the J end loses 0 bases, and a stretch of 18 bases separates them. The sequence derives from a man aged 25-40 years with a blood cancer, CMV-positive, and with a related stem cell donor. Sequenced input: PBMCs. The rearranged chain carries TRBV28 and TRBJ2-3; the D gene is perhaps TRBD1, from 5 matching bases. The DNA reads TGTGCCAGCAGTTTAATGCAGGGCGTAAGGGCTAGCACAGATACGCAGTATTTT. This yields the protein CASSLMQGVRASTDTQYF.